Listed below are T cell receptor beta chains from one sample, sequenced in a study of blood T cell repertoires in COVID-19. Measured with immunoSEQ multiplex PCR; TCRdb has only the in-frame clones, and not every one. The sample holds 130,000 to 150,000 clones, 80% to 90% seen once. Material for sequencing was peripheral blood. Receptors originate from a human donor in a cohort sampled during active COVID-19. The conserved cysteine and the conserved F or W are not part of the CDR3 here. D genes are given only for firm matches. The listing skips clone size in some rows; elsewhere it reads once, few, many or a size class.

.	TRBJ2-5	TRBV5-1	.	ASSFWGNQETQY
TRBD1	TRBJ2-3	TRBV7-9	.	ASRRTGADTQY
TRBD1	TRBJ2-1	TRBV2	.	ASSEAGTAYNEQF
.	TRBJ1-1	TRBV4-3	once	ASSQDWTRSTEAF
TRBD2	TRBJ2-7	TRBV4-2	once	ASSQGLAGAYYEQY
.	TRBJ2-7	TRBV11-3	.	ASSATGKSYEQY
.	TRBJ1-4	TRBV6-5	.	ASSPLGGNEKLF
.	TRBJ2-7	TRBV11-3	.	ASSLDPLVQY
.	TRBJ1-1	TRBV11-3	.	ASSLDGRGHEAF
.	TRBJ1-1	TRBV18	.	ASSPVQQNTEAF
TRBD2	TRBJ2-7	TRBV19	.	ASSIASGGTYEQY
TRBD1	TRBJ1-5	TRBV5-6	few	ASSSTGANQPQH
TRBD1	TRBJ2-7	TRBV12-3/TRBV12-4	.	ASRGQAGEQY
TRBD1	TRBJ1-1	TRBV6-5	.	ASSFRDSLNTEAF
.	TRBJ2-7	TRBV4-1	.	ASSLRQDSPYEQY
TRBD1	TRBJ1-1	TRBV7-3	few	ASSQKGGTEAF
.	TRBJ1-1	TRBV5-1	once	ASSFRVNTEAF
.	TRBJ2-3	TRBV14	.	ASSPLAGPSGTQY
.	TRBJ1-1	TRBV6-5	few	ASSYSGANTEAF
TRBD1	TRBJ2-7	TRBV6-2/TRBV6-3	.	ASSTGGSSYEQY
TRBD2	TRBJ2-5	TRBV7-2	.	ASSQGWAGGETQY
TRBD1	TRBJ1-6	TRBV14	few	ASSHPGGLYSPLH
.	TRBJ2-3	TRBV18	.	ASSPLRGSTDTQY
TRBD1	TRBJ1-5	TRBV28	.	ASSGDRGNQPQH
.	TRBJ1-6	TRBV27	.	ASSLGDWGSPLH
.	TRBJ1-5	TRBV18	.	ASSPGQSNQPQH
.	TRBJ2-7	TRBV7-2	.	ASSFGQKLEQY
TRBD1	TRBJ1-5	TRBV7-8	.	ASSPDRGGQPQH
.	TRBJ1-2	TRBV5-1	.	ASSLAAQARGEYGYT
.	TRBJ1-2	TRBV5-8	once	ASSLVTGYGYT
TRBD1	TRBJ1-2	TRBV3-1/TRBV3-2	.	ASRPGQDYGYT
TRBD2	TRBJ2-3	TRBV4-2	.	ASSQEWAGGFTDTQY
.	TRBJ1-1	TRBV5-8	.	ASSLGQAQAF
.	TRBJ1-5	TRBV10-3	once	AISSGPQGQPQH
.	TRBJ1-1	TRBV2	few	ASSSTVLKGTEAF
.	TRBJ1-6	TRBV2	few	ASGVRNSPLH
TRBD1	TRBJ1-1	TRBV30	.	AWTTIDRAKTEAF
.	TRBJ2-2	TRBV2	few	ASRRGGGTGELF
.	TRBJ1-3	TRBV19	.	ASSIKDIPGNTIY
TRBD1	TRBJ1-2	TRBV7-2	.	ASTRQGVGGYT
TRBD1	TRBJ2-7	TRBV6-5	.	ASRGQSDNEQY
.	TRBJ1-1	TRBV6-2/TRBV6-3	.	ASSSSVTHGG
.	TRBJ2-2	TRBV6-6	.	AAHEASSNTGELF
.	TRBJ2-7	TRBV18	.	ASSFRQGGEQY
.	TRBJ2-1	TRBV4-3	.	ASSQDQGTYNEQF
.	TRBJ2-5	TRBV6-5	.	ASSQNGQGKETQY
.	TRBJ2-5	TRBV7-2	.	ASQGALLQETQY
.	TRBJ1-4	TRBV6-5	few	ASRLQGMTNEKLF
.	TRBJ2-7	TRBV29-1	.	SVGGWGYEQY
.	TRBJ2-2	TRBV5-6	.	ASSLGGRGTGELF
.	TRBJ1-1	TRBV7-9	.	ASSLGARVTEAF
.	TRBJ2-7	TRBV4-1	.	ASSQGSLAGNEQY